This T cell receptor beta chain emerged from a study of shared clonotypes between healthy human individuals. From germline, CDR1 is SEHNR and CDR2 FQNEAQ (reference sequence). The CDR3 contains 13 residues. V gave up 0 bases and J gave up 4 bases, with 6 bases separating them. Study results and caveats: Generally, estimated richness proved larger in naive subsets than it did in memory subsets.

The study enrolled healthy HIV-negative adults without recent acute infections or vaccinations as donors. Assay: immunoSEQ multiplex PCR; the TCRdb copy retains only in-frame clones and omits some. The sample lists a few million clones; nearly 97% were seen once. Turning to this clone: Its antigen is undetermined. Other DNA sequences in this specimen translate into the identical CDR3.

The sample consisted of naive CD4+ T cells sorted from blood. The sample's subset: CD45RA+ positively selected. The sequence derives from a young man in good health. The V gene is TRBV7-9, the J gene TRBJ2-5; D is undetermined. The DNA for the CDR3 is TGTGCCAGCAGCTTAGCCCTACTAGAGACCCAGTACTTC. Protein sequence: CASSLALLETQYF.